These T cell receptor beta chains were read from a single sample in a study of post-analysis software for immune sequencing data. TCRdb itself ran the PCR reads through MiXCR, one entry per CDR3 protein. Of some 800,000 distinct CDR3 sequences listed, around 45% are singletons. Sequenced material: blood. Receptors originate from a girl aged 10-17 years with multiple sclerosis. Each CDR3 is given with its conserved first and last residue. A D gene is named only where the DNA matches it firmly. Rows give clone size only sometimes, using once, few, many, or a class for an expanded clone.

>NA|TRBV20-1|15|NA|TRBJ2-6
CSASTGHSGANVLTF
TGCAGTGCTAGTACCGGACACTCTGGGGCCAACGTCCTGACTTTC
>NA|TRBV27|14|few|TRBJ2-5
CASSPPGLPETQYF
TGTGCCAGCAGTCCGCCCGGACTACCGGAGACCCAGTACTTC
>NA|TRBV28|14|NA|TRBJ1-5
CASRSGSSNQPQHF
TGTGCCAGCAGGTCGGGATCTAGCAATCAGCCCCAGCATTTT
>NA|TRBV7-9|16|NA|TRBJ1-2
CASSSTAGGANYGYTF
TGTGCCAGCAGCTCCACGGCGGGGGGAGCTAACTATGGCTACACCTTC
>NA|TRBV15|19|NA|TRBJ2-5
CATSRDLPARALRQETQYF
TGTGCCACCAGCAGAGATCTTCCGGCCAGGGCTTTACGGCAAGAGACCCAGTACTTC
>NA|TRBV7-2|16|NA|TRBJ2-7
CASSLMGDKSSYEQYF
TGTGCCAGCAGCTTAATGGGGGACAAGAGCTCCTACGAGCAGTACTTC
>TRBD2|TRBV7-6|18|NA|TRBJ2-7
CASSSPQGAAGDPYEQYF
TGCGCCAGCAGCTCCCCCCAGGGTGCAGCGGGAGACCCCTACGAGCAGTACTTC
>TRBD2|TRBV20-1|18|once|TRBJ2-1
CSARGLAGGPSPYNEQFF
TGCAGTGCTAGAGGGCTAGCGGGAGGGCCAAGTCCCTACAATGAGCAGTTCTTC
>NA|TRBV7-3|16|NA|TRBJ2-1
CASSLSGDPSYNEQFF
TGTGCCAGCAGCTTATCGGGGGACCCTTCCTACAATGAGCAGTTCTTC
>NA|TRBV12-3/TRBV12-4|13|NA|TRBJ2-7
CASRKDGDYEQYF
TGTGCCAGCAGGAAGGACGGAGACTACGAGCAGTACTTC
>TRBD2|TRBV20-1|15|NA|TRBJ2-1
CSARDISGSYNEQFF
TGCAGTGCTAGAGATATAAGCGGGAGTTATAATGAGCAGTTCTTC
>TRBD1|TRBV9|15|few|TRBJ1-2
CASSVGDRVVNGYTF
TGTGCCAGCAGCGTAGGGGACAGGGTTGTGAATGGCTACACCTTC
>NA|TRBV29-1|10|NA|TRBJ1-2
CSVGNMGYTF
TGCAGCGTTGGCAACATGGGCTACACCTTC
>NA|TRBV12-3/TRBV12-4|12|many|TRBJ2-3
CASSLPPDTQYF
TGTGCCAGCAGTTTGCCCCCAGATACGCAGTATTTT
>NA|TRBV3-1|12|NA|TRBJ2-7
CASSQEVGEQYF
TGTGCCAGCAGCCAAGAGGTGGGTGAGCAGTACTTC
>TRBD1|TRBV7-8|17|NA|TRBJ2-7
CASSPRTGSRGSYEQYF
TGTGCCAGCAGCCCGAGGACAGGTTCAAGGGGCTCCTACGAGCAGTACTTC
>NA|TRBV6-6|14|NA|TRBJ2-5
CASSYSAGSETQYF
TGTGCCAGCAGTTACTCTGCAGGCTCAGAGACCCAGTACTTC
>NA|TRBV5-1|15|NA|TRBJ2-7
CASIRGRGPLYEQYF
TGCGCCAGCATTAGGGGCAGGGGCCCCCTCTACGAGCAGTACTTC
>TRBD2|TRBV12-3/TRBV12-4|16|NA|TRBJ2-1
CASSSTSGRDYNEQFF
TGTGCCAGCAGTTCGACTAGCGGGAGGGACTACAATGAGCAGTTCTTC
>TRBD1|TRBV29-1|14|NA|TRBJ1-2
CSVEAGGRYYGYTF
TGCAGCGTTGAGGCAGGGGGCAGGTACTATGGCTACACCTTC
>NA|TRBV27|15|NA|TRBJ2-1
CASSILWTSSHEQFF
TGTGCCAGCAGTATACTGTGGACGTCCAGCCATGAGCAGTTCTTC
>NA|TRBV4-1|14|NA|TRBJ1-1
CASSQEGSDTEAFF
TGCGCCAGCAGCCAAGAGGGCAGCGACACTGAAGCTTTCTTT